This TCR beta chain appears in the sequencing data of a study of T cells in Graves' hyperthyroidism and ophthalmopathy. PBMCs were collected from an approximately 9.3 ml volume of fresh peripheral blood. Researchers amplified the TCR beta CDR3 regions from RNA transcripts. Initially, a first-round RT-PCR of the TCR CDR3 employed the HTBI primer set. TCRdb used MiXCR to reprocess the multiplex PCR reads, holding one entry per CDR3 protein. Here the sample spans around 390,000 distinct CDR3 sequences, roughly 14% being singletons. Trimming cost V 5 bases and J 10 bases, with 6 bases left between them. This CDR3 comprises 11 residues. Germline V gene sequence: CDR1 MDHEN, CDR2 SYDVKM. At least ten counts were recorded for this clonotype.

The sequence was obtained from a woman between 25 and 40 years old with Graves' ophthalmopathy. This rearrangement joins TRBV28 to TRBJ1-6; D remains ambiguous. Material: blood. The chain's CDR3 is CASSARSPLHF. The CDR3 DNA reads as TGTGCCAGCAGTGCCCGATCACCCCTCCACTTT.